Listed below are T cell receptor beta chains from one sample, sequenced in a study of STAT3 mutations in large granular lymphocyte leukemia. This table comes from immunoSEQ multiplex PCR, and its TCRdb copy is limited to in-frame clones, with some not included. The table has over 10,000 clones, over 75% seen once. Sequences were obtained from peripheral blood mononuclear cells. The receptors derive from a man in his sixties with T-cell large granular lymphocyte leukemia. Some clones in this sample may be carry-over from other donors' samples. Each CDR3 is given with its conserved first and last residue. Fields, in order: CDR3 protein, CDR3 DNA, V gene, J gene, clone size, D gene. A D gene is named only where the DNA matches it firmly. Size is omitted from some rows. Given values are once, few, many or a class for expanded clones.

CDR3 protein: CASSTRAADYEQYF
CDR3 DNA: TGTGCCAGCTCAACCCGGGCCGCGGACTACGAGCAGTACTTC
V gene: TRBV18
J gene: TRBJ2-7
clone size: -
D gene: -

CDR3 protein: CASSSAPGGPYEQYF
CDR3 DNA: TGTGCCAGCAGTTCAGCCCCGGGAGGGCCCTACGAGCAGTACTTC
V gene: TRBV27
J gene: TRBJ2-7
clone size: few
D gene: TRBD2

CDR3 protein: CASSPVGTGSYNEQFF
CDR3 DNA: TGCGCCAGCAGCCCGGTCGGGACAGGCTCCTACAATGAGCAGTTCTTC
V gene: TRBV5-1
J gene: TRBJ2-1
clone size: few
D gene: TRBD1

CDR3 protein: CASSSSFGDSVGSLHF
CDR3 DNA: TGTGCCAGCTCATCATCCTTCGGGGACTCTGTCGGTTCTTTACATTTT
V gene: TRBV18
J gene: TRBJ1-5
clone size: -
D gene: -

CDR3 protein: CATSSSSYGRELFF
CDR3 DNA: TGTGCCACCAGCAGCAGCAGCTACGGGCGGGAGCTGTTTTTT
V gene: TRBV15
J gene: TRBJ2-2
clone size: -
D gene: -

CDR3 protein: CASSNPPPEQYF
CDR3 DNA: TGTGCCAGCAGCAACCCCCCCCCGGAGCAGTACTTC
V gene: TRBV28
J gene: TRBJ2-7
clone size: -
D gene: -

CDR3 protein: CASSDFSLPPQQETQYF
CDR3 DNA: TGTGCCAGTAGCGACTTCTCCTTGCCCCCCCAACAAGAGACCCAGTACTTC
V gene: TRBV19
J gene: TRBJ2-5
clone size: -
D gene: -

CDR3 protein: CASSSGQGSGGYTF
CDR3 DNA: TGTGCCAGCAGTTCAGGACAGGGATCAGGAGGCTACACCTTC
V gene: TRBV28
J gene: TRBJ1-2
clone size: -
D gene: TRBD1

CDR3 protein: CASSQEGGAPYEQYF
CDR3 DNA: TGCGCCAGCAGCCAAGAGGGGGGGGCCCCCTACGAGCAGTACTTC
V gene: TRBV4-3
J gene: TRBJ2-7
clone size: -
D gene: -

CDR3 protein: CASSPLTGQGGETQYF
CDR3 DNA: TGTGCCAGCTCACCCCTTACTGGACAGGGCGGGGAGACCCAGTACTTC
V gene: TRBV18
J gene: TRBJ2-5
clone size: -
D gene: TRBD1

CDR3 protein: CASSPAGPSGANVLTF
CDR3 DNA: TGCGCCAGCTCCCCCGCGGGGCCTTCTGGGGCCAACGTCCTGACTTTC
V gene: TRBV5-1
J gene: TRBJ2-6
clone size: -
D gene: -

CDR3 protein: CASSGSSRQETQYF
CDR3 DNA: TGCGCCAGCAGTGGGTCTAGCAGACAAGAGACCCAGTACTTC
V gene: TRBV10-2
J gene: TRBJ2-5
clone size: -
D gene: -

CDR3 protein: CASSQATVGNEQFF
CDR3 DNA: TGTGCCAGCAGCCAAGCTACGGTAGGGAATGAGCAGTTCTTC
V gene: TRBV4-2
J gene: TRBJ2-1
clone size: -
D gene: -

CDR3 protein: CASSPPSRGGGRNEQFF
CDR3 DNA: TGTGCCAGCTCACCACCGTCTCGGGGAGGAGGGCGCAATGAGCAGTTCTTC
V gene: TRBV18
J gene: TRBJ2-1
clone size: few
D gene: -

CDR3 protein: CASSPPDGTQYF
CDR3 DNA: TGTGCCAGCTCACCACCGGACGGGACCCAGTACTTC
V gene: TRBV18
J gene: TRBJ2-5
clone size: -
D gene: -

CDR3 protein: CASSETASQETQYF
CDR3 DNA: TGTGCCAGCAGTGAAACGGCTAGCCAAGAGACCCAGTACTTC
V gene: TRBV2
J gene: TRBJ2-5
clone size: -
D gene: -

CDR3 protein: CASSPRWGAADGYTF
CDR3 DNA: TGTGCCAGTAGTCCTCGGTGGGGCGCGGCGGATGGCTACACCTTC
V gene: TRBV19
J gene: TRBJ1-2
clone size: -
D gene: -

CDR3 protein: CASSQVENTGELFF
CDR3 DNA: TGCGCCAGCAGCCAAGTCGAGAACACCGGGGAGCTGTTTTTT
V gene: TRBV4-3
J gene: TRBJ2-2
clone size: -
D gene: -

CDR3 protein: CASSSSLSTDTQYF
CDR3 DNA: TGTGCCAGCAGTAGCAGCCTGAGCACAGATACGCAGTATTTT
V gene: TRBV5-4
J gene: TRBJ2-3
clone size: -
D gene: -

CDR3 protein: CASSQADSGDSTDTQYF
CDR3 DNA: TGCGCCAGCAGCCAAGCAGACTCAGGGGATAGCACAGATACGCAGTATTTT
V gene: TRBV4-1
J gene: TRBJ2-3
clone size: -
D gene: -

CDR3 protein: CAWSVHWSGRANEQFF
CDR3 DNA: TGTGCCTGGAGTGTACATTGGAGCGGGAGGGCCAATGAGCAGTTCTTC
V gene: TRBV30
J gene: TRBJ2-1
clone size: -
D gene: TRBD2

CDR3 protein: CASSVQGNFQETQYF
CDR3 DNA: TGTGCCAGTAGCGTACAGGGAAACTTCCAAGAGACCCAGTACTTC
V gene: TRBV19
J gene: TRBJ2-5
clone size: -
D gene: -

CDR3 protein: CASAPDRSGANVLTF
CDR3 DNA: TGTGCCAGCGCGCCGGACCGCTCTGGGGCCAACGTCCTGACTTTC
V gene: TRBV9
J gene: TRBJ2-6
clone size: -
D gene: -

CDR3 protein: CASSPLGGYEQYF
CDR3 DNA: TGTGCCAGCAGTCCCCTCGGGGGGTACGAGCAGTACTTC
V gene: TRBV6-5
J gene: TRBJ2-7
clone size: -
D gene: TRBD2

CDR3 protein: CASSVEGTRPYNEQFF
CDR3 DNA: TGTGCCAGCAGCGTAGAAGGGACTAGGCCCTACAATGAGCAGTTCTTC
V gene: TRBV9
J gene: TRBJ2-1
clone size: -
D gene: TRBD2

CDR3 protein: CASSMDRGDQPQHF
CDR3 DNA: TGCGCCAGCAGCATGGACAGGGGCGATCAGCCCCAGCATTTT
V gene: TRBV5-1
J gene: TRBJ1-5
clone size: -
D gene: TRBD1

CDR3 protein: CATSRGGLAPSYEQYF
CDR3 DNA: TGTGCCACCAGCAGGGGGGGACTAGCGCCAAGCTACGAGCAGTACTTC
V gene: TRBV15
J gene: TRBJ2-7
clone size: once
D gene: TRBD2

CDR3 protein: CATSRDRGSAYEQYF
CDR3 DNA: TGTGCCACCAGCAGAGATCGAGGGAGCGCCTACGAGCAGTACTTC
V gene: TRBV15
J gene: TRBJ2-7
clone size: -
D gene: -

CDR3 protein: CASSGGTSRLTEQFF
CDR3 DNA: TGTGCCAGCAGCGGCGGGACTAGCCGGCTGACGGAGCAGTTCTTC
V gene: TRBV5-6
J gene: TRBJ2-1
clone size: -
D gene: TRBD2

CDR3 protein: CASRGRPEAFF
CDR3 DNA: TGTGCCAGCAGGGGACGCCCTGAAGCTTTCTTT
V gene: TRBV28
J gene: TRBJ1-1
clone size: -
D gene: -

CDR3 protein: CASSIPQTGGEQPQHF
CDR3 DNA: TGTGCCAGTAGTATTCCCCAGACAGGGGGGGAGCAGCCCCAGCATTTT
V gene: TRBV19
J gene: TRBJ1-5
clone size: -
D gene: TRBD1

CDR3 protein: CASSGGGETQYF
CDR3 DNA: TGTGCCAGCAGTGGCGGGGGGGAGACCCAGTACTTC
V gene: TRBV25-1
J gene: TRBJ2-5
clone size: -
D gene: TRBD2

CDR3 protein: CASSLQDFYTDTQYF
CDR3 DNA: TGTGCCAGCAGCTTGCAGGACTTCTACACAGATACGCAGTATTTT
V gene: TRBV5-4
J gene: TRBJ2-3
clone size: -
D gene: -

CDR3 protein: CASSVEGSGGQAAQYF
CDR3 DNA: TGTGCCAGCAGCGTAGAGGGTAGCGGGGGGCAGGCGGCGCAGTATTTT
V gene: TRBV9
J gene: TRBJ2-3
clone size: few
D gene: TRBD2

CDR3 protein: CASSPQAALINQPQHF
CDR3 DNA: TGTGCCAGCTCACCACAGGCAGCACTTATCAATCAGCCCCAGCATTTT
V gene: TRBV18
J gene: TRBJ1-5
clone size: once
D gene: -

CDR3 protein: CASSATGERNTDTQYF
CDR3 DNA: TGTGCCAGCAGCGCTACAGGGGAAAGAAACACAGATACGCAGTATTTT
V gene: TRBV9
J gene: TRBJ2-3
clone size: -
D gene: TRBD1

CDR3 protein: CSATVSSGANVLTF
CDR3 DNA: TGCAGCGCGACCGTCTCCTCTGGGGCCAACGTCCTGACTTTC
V gene: TRBV29-1
J gene: TRBJ2-6
clone size: -
D gene: -

CDR3 protein: CASSSGTYNEQFF
CDR3 DNA: TGTGCCAGCAGTTCCGGGACCTACAATGAGCAGTTCTTC
V gene: TRBV6-5
J gene: TRBJ2-1
clone size: -
D gene: -

CDR3 protein: CASSFGQTIVPLHF
CDR3 DNA: TGTGCCAGCAGTTTCGGACAGACAATTGTACCCCTCCACTTT
V gene: TRBV6-5
J gene: TRBJ1-6
clone size: -
D gene: -

CDR3 protein: CASTLRPSGITSTDTQYF
CDR3 DNA: TGTGCCAGCACCCTTAGGCCTAGCGGTATTACTAGCACAGATACGCAGTATTTT
V gene: TRBV11-2
J gene: TRBJ2-3
clone size: once
D gene: TRBD2

CDR3 protein: CASSQGVSWREDGNYEQYF
CDR3 DNA: TGCGCCAGCAGCCAAGGGGTGTCCTGGCGGGAGGATGGAAACTACGAGCAGTACTTC
V gene: TRBV4-3
J gene: TRBJ2-7
clone size: -
D gene: TRBD2

CDR3 protein: CASSPFFVGTEPYEQYF
CDR3 DNA: TGTGCCAGCTCACCATTCTTCGTCGGGACAGAACCCTACGAGCAGTACTTC
V gene: TRBV18
J gene: TRBJ2-7
clone size: -
D gene: TRBD1

CDR3 protein: CAWSVHGRGYGYTF
CDR3 DNA: TGTGCCTGGAGTGTACACGGCAGGGGTTATGGCTACACCTTC
V gene: TRBV30
J gene: TRBJ1-2
clone size: -
D gene: -

CDR3 protein: CASSSPGHRTYEQYF
CDR3 DNA: TGTGCCAGCAGCTCCCCGGGACACCGGACCTACGAGCAGTACTTC
V gene: TRBV7-2
J gene: TRBJ2-7
clone size: -
D gene: -

CDR3 protein: CASSDRGYLSYEQYF
CDR3 DNA: TGCGCCAGCTCCGACAGGGGGTATCTCTCCTACGAGCAGTACTTC
V gene: TRBV10-2
J gene: TRBJ2-7
clone size: -
D gene: TRBD1

CDR3 protein: CASSLGQGSSYNSPLHF
CDR3 DNA: TGTGCCAGCAGTTTAGGGCAGGGAAGCTCCTATAATTCACCCCTCCACTTT
V gene: TRBV28
J gene: TRBJ1-6
clone size: -
D gene: -

CDR3 protein: CASSPIRGSGSEAFF
CDR3 DNA: TGTGCCAGCTCACCCATCAGGGGTTCGGGTTCTGAAGCTTTCTTT
V gene: TRBV18
J gene: TRBJ1-1
clone size: few
D gene: -

CDR3 protein: CASSLLRERIEQYF
CDR3 DNA: TGTGCCAGCAGTTTGCTTCGGGAGAGGATCGAGCAGTACTTC
V gene: TRBV28
J gene: TRBJ2-7
clone size: -
D gene: -

CDR3 protein: CASSQPTGTGGGYTF
CDR3 DNA: TGTGCCAGCAGCCAACCTACCGGGACAGGGGGAGGCTACACCTTC
V gene: TRBV4-2
J gene: TRBJ1-2
clone size: -
D gene: TRBD1